This entry lists 5 T cell receptor beta chains sequenced from one sample in a study of STAT5B mutations in CD4+ large granular lymphocyte leukemia. TCRdb's table, derived via immunoSEQ multiplex PCR, lists solely in-frame clones and lacks some. The sample contains 20,000 or so clones, 70% of which appear only once. The sequencing sample was made of CD4+ T cells from blood buffy coats. Receptor source: a human donor in good health.

This chain uses TRBV4-1 with TRBJ2-2; D might be TRBD1 (6 bases). The germline CDR1 and CDR2 sequences are MGHRA and YSYEKL. The V gene lost 4 bases and the J gene lost 6 bases, with 15 bases spanning the gap. The length of the CDR3 is 15 residues. The CDR3, as DNA: TGCGCCAGCAGCCCGCAACAGGGAAGGGCCGGGGAGCTGTTTTTT. Amino acid sequence: CASSPQQGRAGELFF.

The chain links TRBV2 to TRBJ1-3; no clear D gene. CDR3 length: 15 residues. The ends were cut back, 5 bases at V and 4 bases at J, with 15 bases in the middle. Germline V gene lookup returns CDR1 SNHLY and CDR2 FYNNEI. In DNA, the CDR3 is TGTGCCAGCAGTCCCAGGCAAGGAGAAGGAAACACCATATATTTT. Amino acid sequence: CASSPRQGEGNTIYF.

The V and J genes are TRBV14 and TRBJ2-5; either TRBD1 or TRBD2 may supply D (5 bases each). Trimming cost V 4 bases and J 4 bases, with 19 bases left between them. Germline V gene data show CDR1 as SGHDN and CDR2 as FVKESK. The CDR3 runs to 16 residues. This CDR3 is CASSPSGRLRGETQYF. The CDR3 bases are TGTGCCAGCAGCCCCAGCGGCAGGTTAAGGGGAGAGACCCAGTACTTC.

A few counts support this clone. The chain has TRBV6-5 and TRBJ1-6; 8 bases align to TRBD1. The CDR3 is 16 amino acids. J gave up 8 bases and V 4 bases, and 10 bases lay outside the gene matches. The germline CDR1 and CDR2 sequences are MNHEY and SVGAGI. The CDR3 bases are TGTGCCAGCAGTTCCCGGACGGGACAGGTTCATTCACCCCTCCACTTT. Its protein product is CASSSRTGQVHSPLHF.

This clone was seen only once. The chain has TRBV29-1 and TRBJ2-6, with D perhaps TRBD2 (6 bases). Trimming removed 6 bases from V and 0 bases from J, with 9 bases in between. The CDR3 is 14 residues long. Germline loops: CDR1 SQVTM, CDR2 ANQGSEA. CDR3 sequence (DNA): TGCAGCGTGCCGGGGGACTCTGGGGCCAACGTCCTGACTTTC. It encodes CSVPGDSGANVLTF.